A single sample is the source of the 7 T cell receptor beta chains below, sequenced in a study of T cells in Graves' hyperthyroidism and ophthalmopathy. What was amplified from RNA transcripts were TCR beta CDR3 regions. HTBI primers drove first-round RT-PCR of the TCR CDR3. In TCRdb, the multiplex PCR reads were re-called with MiXCR into one record per CDR3 protein. The table shows 330,000 or so distinct CDR3 sequences, with 15% to 20% occurring only once. Material for sequencing was blood. The receptor set was obtained from a man aged 45-65 years with Graves' ophthalmopathy.

This clonotype came up a few times. J is TRBJ2-1 and V is TRBV6-1, with D possibly being TRBD1 (6 bases). Trimming removed 2 bases at V and 9 bases at J, with 11 bases between. The CDR3 is made up of 13 amino acids. Germline V gene sequence: CDR1 MNHNS, CDR2 SASEGT. The CDR3 DNA follows: TGTGCCAGCAGTGAAAAGGGACACGCTGAGCAGTTCTTC. Translated, it gives CASSEKGHAEQFF.

This clonotype was seen only a few times. The J gene is TRBJ2-2, the V gene TRBV3-1, with D perhaps matching TRBD1 (6 bases). Germline values: CDR1 LGHDT, CDR2 YNNKEL (reference sequence). This CDR3 has 14 residues. With 5 bases removed from V and 6 bases from J, the gap between germline ends came to 13 bases. The CDR3 reads CASSDSQGPGELFF. As DNA, the CDR3 is TGTGCCAGCAGCGATTCACAGGGCCCCGGGGAGCTGTTTTTT.

This clonotype appeared many times. The chain carries TRBV20-1 and TRBJ2-5, with D perhaps matching TRBD2 (5 bases). CDR1 is DFQATT and CDR2 is SNEGSKA in the germline V gene (reference sequence). The V end lost 6 bases, the J end lost 0 bases, and 14 bases lay between the germline ends. The CDR3 contains 14 residues. The CDR3, as DNA: TGCAGTGCGCATTTAGTAGCGAACCAAGAGACCCAGTACTTC. The encoded protein is CSAHLVANQETQYF.

This clonotype was seen ten or more times. The chain carries TRBV7-9 and TRBJ2-1, with a tentative D call TRBD2 (5 bases). This CDR3 contains 16 residues. V lost 1 base and J lost 4, with 14 bases in between. CDR1 SEHNR and CDR2 FQNEAQ come from the germline V gene (reference sequence). The CDR3 DNA reads as TGTGCCAGCAGCTTAGTCGGGGAAGTTGGGTACAATGAGCAGTTCTTC. Amino acids: CASSLVGEVGYNEQFF.

This chain uses TRBV29-1 with TRBJ2-7; a possible D gene is TRBD2 (5 bases). Trimming removed 3 bases at V and 3 bases at J, with 12 bases between. The CDR3 has 13 residues. CDR1 and CDR2 from the germline V gene are SQVTM and ANQGSEA. CDR3 sequence (DNA): TGCAGCGTTGAGAGGGCCTCCGGCTACGAGCAGTACTTC. Amino acids: CSVERASGYEQYF.

The chain uses TRBV7-8 and TRBJ2-1, with TRBD2 matching over 7 bases. The CDR3 runs to 15 residues. The V segment lost 3 bases and the J segment 5 bases; nucleotides outside the gene matches: 7. The V gene's germline CDR1 is SGHVS and CDR2 FQNEAQ. The CDR3 coding sequence is TGTGCCAGCAGCTTTGGCGGGAGTGGGAACAATGAGCAGTTCTTC. This gives the protein CASSFGGSGNNEQFF.

This clonotype was found many times. This chain connects TRBV20-1 to TRBJ2-7, with 8 nucleotides matching TRBD2. The CDR3 is made up of 14 amino acids. After removal of 2 bases from V and 3 bases from J, the junction contained 6 bases not matched to a gene. Germline lookup yields CDR1 DFQATT and CDR2 SNEGSKA (reference sequence). The CDR3 nucleotides are TGCAGTGCTAGACTCGGGAGGGCCCGCTACGAGCAGTACTTC. Encoded protein: CSARLGRARYEQYF.